The 23 T cell receptor beta chains below come from one sample, sequenced in a study of blood T cell repertoires in COVID-19. The protocol was immunoSEQ multiplex PCR, while the TCRdb copy is restricted to in-frame clones and leaves out a portion. The table lists approximately 220,000 clones, around 91% of them singletons. The specimen sequenced was PBMCs or T cells enriched from blood (not recorded which). The source of these receptors is a young woman in a cohort exposed to, infected with or recovered from COVID-19 (not recorded which).

The chain employs TRBV3-1 (or the pseudogene TRBV3-2) and TRBJ1-1; no definite D call. Trimming left V 0 bases short and J 1 base short, with 15 bases between. Germline CDR1 is LGHDT and CDR2 is YNNKEL (reference sequence). CDR3 length: 17 residues. As DNA, the CDR3 is TGTGCCAGCAGCCAAGATCTCACGGGTCTTCAGAACACTGAAGCTTTCTTT. This encodes CASSQDLTGLQNTEAFF.

The gene calls are TRBV19 and TRBJ1-2; D unresolved. There are 13 residues in the CDR3. The V end was cut by 6 bases, the J end by 0 bases, with 8 bases between. From germline, CDR1 is LNHDA and CDR2 SQIVND (reference sequence). The CDR3 region is CASRTGANYGYTF. The CDR3 region has the DNA TGTGCCAGTAGAACCGGGGCTAACTATGGCTACACCTTC.

This chain links TRBV11-2 with TRBJ2-2, with D possibly matching TRBD2 (6 bases). Germline-derived CDR1 and CDR2 are SGHAT and FQNNGV. This CDR3 has 16 amino acids. Trimming shortened V by 7 bases and J by 1 base, and 16 bases separated the two germline ends. CDR3 protein: CASTIGYGGNTGELFF. CDR3 bases: TGTGCCAGCACCATAGGGTACGGGGGGAACACCGGGGAGCTGTTTTTT.

J is TRBJ1-3 and V is TRBV5-1; D remains unclear. CDR3 length: 14 amino acids. Trimming shortened V by 4 bases and J by 4 bases, and 12 bases separated the two germline ends. Germline loops: CDR1 SGHRS, CDR2 YFSETQ. The CDR3 loop reads CASSLEGGGNTIYF. Written as DNA, the CDR3 is TGCGCCAGCAGCCTGGAAGGAGGGGGAAACACCATATATTTT. The full variable domain, its missing parts supplied by reference TRBV5-1 and TRBJ1-3, is KAGVTQTPRYLIKTRGQQVTLSCSPISGHRSVSWYQQTPGQGLQFLFEYFSETQRNKGNFPGRFSGRQFSNSRSEMNVSTLELGDSALYLCASSLEGGGNTIYFGEGSWLTVV.

This clone was picked up one time. The gene calls are TRBV6-5 and TRBJ2-5, with 8 bases lining up with TRBD2. This CDR3 comprises 15 residues. Germline V gene lookup returns CDR1 MNHEY and CDR2 SVGAGI. V was clipped by 4 bases and J by 1 base; unmatched bases: 5. The CDR3 sequence is CASSSTLAGQETQYF. The CDR3 bases are TGTGCCAGCAGTTCCACTCTAGCGGGCCAAGAGACCCAGTACTTC.

The chain uses TRBV7-9 and TRBJ1-1, with 11 bases matching TRBD1. The CDR3 is 14 amino acids. The junction had 2 bases not matched to a gene; V was cut back by 4 bases and J by 4 bases. CDR1 and CDR2 (germline): SEHNR, FQNEAQ (reference sequence). The CDR3 sequence is CASSSGTGGTEAFF. The CDR3 nucleotides are TGTGCCAGCAGCTCCGGGACAGGGGGCACTGAAGCTTTCTTT.

This clone was seen a handful of times. The chain employs TRBV7-2 and TRBJ2-1, with a tentative D call TRBD1 (6 bases). CDR3 length equals 13 residues. Germline CDR1 and CDR2: SGHTA and FQGNSA. Trimming removed 4 bases from V and 5 bases from J, with 9 bases in between. The CDR3 reads CASSSGHNNEQFF. CDR3 sequence (DNA): TGTGCCAGCAGCTCGGGACACAACAATGAGCAGTTCTTC.

The V and J genes are TRBV12-3 or TRBV12-4 and TRBJ1-2; possible D gene TRBD1, 5 bases. This CDR3 has 12 amino acids. Trimming cost V 10 bases and J 7 bases, with 16 bases left between them. This CDR3 reads CATFGGVGGYTF. CDR3 bases: TGTGCCACCTTTGGGGGGGTTGGTGGCTACACCTTC.

CDR3 sequence (DNA): TGTGCCAGCAGCTTAGAGGCATCATCGGACACCGATTCACCCCTCCACTTT. This gives the protein CASSLEASSDTDSPLHF. The chain uses TRBV7-9 and TRBJ1-6, with D perhaps matching TRBD1 (5 bases). The ends were cut back, 1 base at V and 8 bases at J, with 18 bases in the middle. This CDR3 spans 17 amino acids. Germline CDR1 SEHNR, CDR2 FQNEAQ (reference sequence).

This clone was recorded once. V usage is TRBV7-8 and J usage is TRBJ2-1; D gene uncertain. This CDR3 is 15 amino acids long. V dropped 4 bases and J dropped 2 bases, with 12 bases sitting between them. From germline, CDR1 is SGHVS and CDR2 FQNEAQ. The CDR3 spells CASSSSRIPYNEQFF. The CDR3 DNA sequence: TGTGCCAGCAGCTCTTCTAGAATTCCCTACAATGAGCAGTTCTTC.

The chain links TRBV28 to TRBJ2-1; perhaps TRBD2 as D (5 bases). The CDR3 runs 13 residues. Germline-derived CDR1 and CDR2 are MDHEN and SYDVKM. V dropped 3 bases and J dropped 9 bases, with 12 bases sitting between them. CDR3 in amino acids: CASSFQRDVEQFF. The CDR3 DNA follows: TGTGCCAGCAGTTTTCAACGGGATGTTGAGCAGTTCTTC.

The V and J genes are TRBV28 and TRBJ2-1, with D possibly TRBD1 on 6 matching bases. Trimming stripped 2 bases from V and 12 bases from J, with 17 bases between. Per the germline V gene, CDR1 is MDHEN and CDR2 is SYDVKM. The CDR3 consists of 14 residues. CDR3 bases: TGTGCCAGCAGTTTACCCATCCCACAGGGTTTGCAGTTCTTC. Its protein product is CASSLPIPQGLQFF.

The chain joins TRBV2 to TRBJ2-5, with TRBD2 identical over 11 bases. Trimming removed 6 bases from V and 4 bases from J; junction bases left unmatched: 4. The CDR3 has 14 residues. CDR1 and CDR2 (germline): SNHLY, FYNNEI. The CDR3 reads CASRIAGGRETQYF. The CDR3 DNA is TGTGCCAGCAGGATAGCGGGAGGGAGAGAGACCCAGTACTTC.

V usage is TRBV7-3 and J usage is TRBJ2-6, with D hard to call. The germline V and J ends were trimmed by 5 bases and 4 bases, with 18 bases remaining between them. This CDR3 region has 17 residues. The germline CDR1 and CDR2 sequences are SGHTA and FQGTGA. CDR3 in amino acids: CASSPLPDSSGANVLTF. The DNA of the CDR3 is TGTGCCAGCAGCCCCCTCCCAGACTCTTCGGGGGCCAACGTCCTGACTTTC.

V usage is TRBV7-9 and J usage is TRBJ1-1; D is perhaps TRBD1 (5 bases). Germline lookup yields CDR1 SEHNR and CDR2 FQNEAQ (reference sequence). The CDR3 has 19 amino acids. V lost 2 bases to trimming and J lost 4 bases, with 26 bases between them. The CDR3 protein is CASSLIRAREGLGGTEAFF. The CDR3 DNA reads TGTGCCAGCAGCTTAATAAGGGCGCGTGAGGGCTTGGGGGGCACTGAAGCTTTCTTT.

The chain uses TRBV27 and TRBJ1-1, with D perhaps TRBD1 (6 bases). Per germline, CDR1 MNHEY and CDR2 SMNVEV (reference sequence). The CDR3 is made up of 16 amino acids. Trimming shortened V by 1 base and J by 10 bases, and 22 bases separated the two germline ends. The CDR3 sequence is CASSLWADRTGVSAFF. The CDR3 DNA is TGTGCCAGCAGTTTATGGGCGGACAGAACTGGGGTCTCAGCTTTCTTT.

This chain connects TRBV7-2 to TRBJ1-5; weak D call: TRBD1 (6 bases). The CDR3 is 13 residues long. Trimming shortened V by 5 bases and J by 5 bases, and 10 bases separated the two germline ends. Germline V gene lookup returns CDR1 SGHTA and CDR2 FQGNSA. The CDR3 sequence is CASSPHRDQPQHF. The CDR3 bases are TGTGCCAGCAGCCCCCACAGGGATCAGCCCCAGCATTTT.

V is TRBV13 and J is TRBJ1-1, with a possible D match to TRBD1 (6 bases). Per germline, CDR1 PRHDT and CDR2 FYEKMQ (reference sequence). V was cut by 0 bases and J by 3 bases, with 8 bases left in between. This CDR3 spans 14 amino acids. DNA of the CDR3: TGTGCCAGCAGCTTAGGACAGGGCCACACTGAAGCTTTCTTT. Translated, it gives CASSLGQGHTEAFF.

The chain joins TRBV7-8 to TRBJ1-6, with TRBD1 matching over 7 bases. CDR3 size: 15 residues. With V trimmed by 5 bases and J by 10 bases, 11 bases remained unmatched. In germline, CDR1 is SGHVS, CDR2 FQNEAQ. The CDR3 protein is CASSLTRQGDSPLHF. The CDR3 bases are TGTGCCAGCAGCCTCACGAGACAGGGAGACTCACCCCTCCACTTT.

The chain is built from TRBV7-3 and TRBJ2-2; 7 positions match TRBD1. CDR1 is SGHTA, CDR2 FQGTGA, per germline. V shed 0 bases, J shed 5 bases, and the junction held 6 bases outside the gene matches. The CDR3 runs to 16 residues. The CDR3 DNA follows: TGTGCCAGCAGCTTAACGTCGAGCAGGGGGACCGGGGAGCTGTTTTTT. This encodes CASSLTSSRGTGELFF. The full variable domain, rest sourced from reference TRBV7-3 and TRBJ2-2, is GAGVSQTPSNKVTEKGKYVELRCDPISGHTALYWYRQSLGQGPEFLIYFQGTGAADDSGLPNDRFFAVRPEGSVSTLKIQRTERGDSAVYLCASSLTSSRGTGELFFGEGSRLTVL.

This chain links TRBV10-1 with TRBJ2-3; 13 bases are shared with TRBD2. This CDR3 comprises 18 residues. Per the germline V gene, CDR1 is WNHNN and CDR2 is SYGVQD (reference sequence). V shed 0 bases, J shed 2 bases, and the junction held 5 bases outside the gene matches. CDR3 DNA: TGCGCCAGCAGTGAGTCTCGGACTAGCGGGAGCCCCACAGATACGCAGTATTTT. Protein sequence: CASSESRTSGSPTDTQYF.

The CDR3 DNA reads as TGTGCCAGCAGCTTACCGGGACTAGCTTACAATGAGCAGTTCTTC. This translates into CASSLPGLAYNEQFF. The rearrangement joins TRBV5-4 to TRBJ2-1, with TRBD2 matching over 9 bases. The CDR3 loop spans 15 amino acids. Germline assignment: CDR1 SGHNT and CDR2 YYREEE (reference sequence). The V and J ends lost 2 bases and 4 bases, in that order; junction bases with no gene match: 4.

The J gene is TRBJ2-1, the V gene TRBV5-3, with D possibly matching TRBD2 (5 bases). TRBV5-3 falls under the ORF class, with uncertain function. The CDR3 totals 15 residues. V was shortened by 0 bases and J by 5 bases, with 12 bases between the two germline ends. Here the CDR3 reads CARSLVYLAHNEQFF. The CDR3 DNA sequence: TGTGCCAGAAGCTTGGTTTATCTAGCCCACAATGAGCAGTTCTTC.